Below, one T cell receptor beta chain is given with its context. Trimming removed 4 bases from V and 5 bases from J, with 12 bases in between. From germline, CDR1 is KGHSH and CDR2 LQKENI. The CDR3 spans 14 residues. This entry is derived from a study of blood T cell repertoires in COVID-19. Study information: Nucleic acid was either cDNA or gDNA, and it came from T cells, B-cell-depleted T cells, or PBMCs.

Profiling relied on immunoSEQ multiplex PCR, and the TCRdb table lists in-frame clones only, not all of them. The repertoire has 150,000 to 200,000 clones, 79% of them found once; the top ten carry over 15%. Participant age was about 18 to 89 years, and participants resided in 24 US areas. The gene calls are TRBV18 and TRBJ2-1, with D possibly matching TRBD2 (5 bases). The TCR was taken from a woman aged 70-85 years in a cohort exposed to, infected with or recovered from COVID-19 (not recorded which). Material for sequencing was PBMCs or T cells enriched from blood (not recorded which). The CDR3 DNA reads TGTGCCAGCTCACGAGGGCCTGGGAACAATGAGCAGTTCTTC. As protein: CASSRGPGNNEQFF.